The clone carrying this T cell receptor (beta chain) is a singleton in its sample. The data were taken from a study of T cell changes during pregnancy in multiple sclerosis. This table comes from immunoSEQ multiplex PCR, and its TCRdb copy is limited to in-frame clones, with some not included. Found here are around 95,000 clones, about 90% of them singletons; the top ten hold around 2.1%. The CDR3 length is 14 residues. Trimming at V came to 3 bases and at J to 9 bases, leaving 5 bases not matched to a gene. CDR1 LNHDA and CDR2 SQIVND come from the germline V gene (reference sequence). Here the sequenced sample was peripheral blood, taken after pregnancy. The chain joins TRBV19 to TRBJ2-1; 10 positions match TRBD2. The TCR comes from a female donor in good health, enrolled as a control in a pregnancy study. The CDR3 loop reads CASSMSGGAGEQFF. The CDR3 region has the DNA TGTGCCAGTAGTATGAGCGGGGGGGCCGGTGAGCAGTTCTTC.